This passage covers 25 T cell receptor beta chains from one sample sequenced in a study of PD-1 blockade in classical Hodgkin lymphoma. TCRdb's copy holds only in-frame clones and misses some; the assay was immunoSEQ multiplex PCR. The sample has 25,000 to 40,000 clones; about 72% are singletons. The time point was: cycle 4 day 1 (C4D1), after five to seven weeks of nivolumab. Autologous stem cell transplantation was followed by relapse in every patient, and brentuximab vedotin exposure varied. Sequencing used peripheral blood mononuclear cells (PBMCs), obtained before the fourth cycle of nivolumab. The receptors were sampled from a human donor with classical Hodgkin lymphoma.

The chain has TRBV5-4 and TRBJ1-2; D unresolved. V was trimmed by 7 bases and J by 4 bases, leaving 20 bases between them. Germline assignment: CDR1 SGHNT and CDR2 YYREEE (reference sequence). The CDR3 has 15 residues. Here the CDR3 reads CASLMNGGKAYGYTF. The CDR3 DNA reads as TGTGCCAGCCTAATGAATGGAGGGAAGGCCTATGGCTACACCTTC.

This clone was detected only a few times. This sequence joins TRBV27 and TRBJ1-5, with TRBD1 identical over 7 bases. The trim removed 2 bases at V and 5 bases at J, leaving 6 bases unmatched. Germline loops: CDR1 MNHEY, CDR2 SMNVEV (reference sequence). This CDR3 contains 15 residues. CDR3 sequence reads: CASSLRGRLDQPQHF. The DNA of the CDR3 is TGTGCCAGCAGTTTAAGGGGGCGGCTGGATCAGCCCCAGCATTTT.

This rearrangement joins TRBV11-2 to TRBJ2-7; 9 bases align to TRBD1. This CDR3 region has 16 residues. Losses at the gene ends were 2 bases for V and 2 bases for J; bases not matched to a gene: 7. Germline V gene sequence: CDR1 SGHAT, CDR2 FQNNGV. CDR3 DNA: TGTGCCAGCAGCTTATTCGGAAGGACAGGGGCCTACGAGCAGTACTTC. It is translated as CASSLFGRTGAYEQYF.

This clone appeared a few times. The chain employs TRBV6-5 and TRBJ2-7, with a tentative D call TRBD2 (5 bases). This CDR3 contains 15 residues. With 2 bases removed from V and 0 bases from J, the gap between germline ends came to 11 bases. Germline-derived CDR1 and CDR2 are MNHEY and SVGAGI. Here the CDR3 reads CASSYVAGSSYEQYF. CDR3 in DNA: TGTGCCAGCAGTTACGTCGCGGGTTCCTCCTACGAGCAGTACTTC.

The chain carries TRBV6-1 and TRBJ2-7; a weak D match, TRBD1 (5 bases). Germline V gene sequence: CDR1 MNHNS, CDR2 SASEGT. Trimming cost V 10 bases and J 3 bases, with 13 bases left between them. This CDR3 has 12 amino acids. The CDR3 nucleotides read TGTGCCAACGAAGACAGCAACTACGAGCAGTACTTC. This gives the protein CANEDSNYEQYF.

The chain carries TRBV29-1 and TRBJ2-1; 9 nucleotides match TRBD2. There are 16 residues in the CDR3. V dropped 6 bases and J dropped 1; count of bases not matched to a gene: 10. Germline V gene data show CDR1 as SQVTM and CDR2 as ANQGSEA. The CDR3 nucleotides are TGCAGCGTGGGTGGTCTAGCGGGGCGGTCCTACAATGAGCAGTTCTTC. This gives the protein CSVGGLAGRSYNEQFF.

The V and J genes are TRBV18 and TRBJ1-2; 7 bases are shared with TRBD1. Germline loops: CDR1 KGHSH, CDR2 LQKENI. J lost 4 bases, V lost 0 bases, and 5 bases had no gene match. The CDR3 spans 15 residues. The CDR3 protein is CASSPPTGVVYGYTF. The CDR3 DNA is TGTGCCAGCTCACCACCTACAGGGGTGGTCTATGGCTACACCTTC.

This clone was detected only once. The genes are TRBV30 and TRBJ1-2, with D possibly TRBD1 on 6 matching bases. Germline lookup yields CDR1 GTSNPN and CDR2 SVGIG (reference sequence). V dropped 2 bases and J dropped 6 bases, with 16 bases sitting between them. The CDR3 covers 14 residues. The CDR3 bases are TGTGCCTGGAGTCCACGGATGGGGGCCGATGGCTACACCTTC. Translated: CAWSPRMGADGYTF.

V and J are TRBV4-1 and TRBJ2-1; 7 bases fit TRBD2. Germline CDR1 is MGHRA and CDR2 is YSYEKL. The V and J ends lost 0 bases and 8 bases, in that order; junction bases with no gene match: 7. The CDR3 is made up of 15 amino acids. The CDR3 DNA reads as TGCGCCAGCAGCCAAGATCTCGCGGGGGAGGATGAGCAGTTCTTC. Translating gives CASSQDLAGEDEQFF.

The CDR3 reads CATSSGFGTYEQYF. In nucleotides, the CDR3 is TGTGCCACCAGTTCGGGCTTTGGGACCTACGAGCAGTACTTC. The V call is TRBV15, the J call TRBJ2-7; D gene ambiguous. This CDR3 is 14 amino acids long. CDR1 is LNHNV and CDR2 is YYDKDF in the germline V gene (reference sequence). The V end was cut by 6 bases, the J end by 2 bases, with 14 bases between.

CDR3 amino acids: CASSEGWQDSYEQYF. DNA for the CDR3: TGTGCCAGCAGTGAAGGCTGGCAGGACTCCTACGAGCAGTACTTC. V usage is TRBV6-1 and J usage is TRBJ2-7; D unclear. The CDR3 consists of 15 residues. V shed 1 base and J shed 0 bases, with 10 bases lying between them. Germline lookup yields CDR1 MNHNS and CDR2 SASEGT.

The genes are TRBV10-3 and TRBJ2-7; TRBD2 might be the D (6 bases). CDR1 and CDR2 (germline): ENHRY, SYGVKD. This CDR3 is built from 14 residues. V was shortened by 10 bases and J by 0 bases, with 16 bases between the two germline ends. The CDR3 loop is CASRGTQSSYEQYF. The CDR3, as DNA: TGTGCCAGCAGAGGGACTCAGAGCTCCTACGAGCAGTACTTC.

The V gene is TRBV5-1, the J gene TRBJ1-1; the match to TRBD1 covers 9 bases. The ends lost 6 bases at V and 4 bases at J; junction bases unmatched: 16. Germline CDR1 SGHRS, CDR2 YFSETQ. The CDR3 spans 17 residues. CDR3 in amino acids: CASMPLGTGFMSTEAFF. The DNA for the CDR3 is TGCGCCAGCATGCCACTCGGGACAGGGTTTATGAGCACTGAAGCTTTCTTT.

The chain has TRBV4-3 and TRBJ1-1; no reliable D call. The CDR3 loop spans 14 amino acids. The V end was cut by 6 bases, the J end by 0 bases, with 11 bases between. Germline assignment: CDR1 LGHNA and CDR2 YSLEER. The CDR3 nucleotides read TGCGCCAGCAGTCGCAGGAACTTGAACACTGAAGCTTTCTTT. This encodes CASSRRNLNTEAFF.

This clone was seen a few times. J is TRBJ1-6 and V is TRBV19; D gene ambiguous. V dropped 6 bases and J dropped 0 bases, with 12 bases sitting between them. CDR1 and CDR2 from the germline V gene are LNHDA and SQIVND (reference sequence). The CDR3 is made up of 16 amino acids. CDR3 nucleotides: TGTGCCAGTAGATCGCTCAAAAGCTCCTATAATTCACCCCTCCACTTT. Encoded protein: CASRSLKSSYNSPLHF.

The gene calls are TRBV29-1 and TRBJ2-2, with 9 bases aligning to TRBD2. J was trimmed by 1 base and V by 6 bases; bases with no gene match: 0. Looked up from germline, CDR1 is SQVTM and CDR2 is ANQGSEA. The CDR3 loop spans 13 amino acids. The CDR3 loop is CSVAGGNTGELFF. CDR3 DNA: TGCAGCGTAGCGGGAGGGAACACCGGGGAGCTGTTTTTT.

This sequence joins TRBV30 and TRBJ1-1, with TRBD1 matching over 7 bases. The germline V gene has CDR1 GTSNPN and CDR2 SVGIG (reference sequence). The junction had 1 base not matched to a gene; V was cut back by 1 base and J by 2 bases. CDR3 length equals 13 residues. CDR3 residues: CAWSGQGNTEAFF. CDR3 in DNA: TGTGCCTGGAGTGGACAGGGAAACACTGAAGCTTTCTTT.

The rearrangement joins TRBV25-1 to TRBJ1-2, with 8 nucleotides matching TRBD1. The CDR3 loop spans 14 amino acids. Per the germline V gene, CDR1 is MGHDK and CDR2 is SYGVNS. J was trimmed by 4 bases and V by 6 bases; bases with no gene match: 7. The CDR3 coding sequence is TGTGCCAGCAGCAGTGGGGGGACAGGCTATGGCTACACCTTC. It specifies CASSSGGTGYGYTF.

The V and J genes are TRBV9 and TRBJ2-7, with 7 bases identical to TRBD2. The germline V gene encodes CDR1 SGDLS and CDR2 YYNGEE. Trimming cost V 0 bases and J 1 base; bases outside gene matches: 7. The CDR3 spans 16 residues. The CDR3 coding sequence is TGTGCCAGCAGCGTAGCTGTCGGGGGAGGGTCCTACGAGCAGTACTTC. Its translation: CASSVAVGGGSYEQYF.

The CDR3 DNA follows: TGTGCCTGGAGTGTCGGAGGGGGCAAGCCCTACGAGCAGTACTTC. This codes for CAWSVGGGKPYEQYF. The rearrangement uses TRBV30 and TRBJ2-7; D may be TRBD1 (7 bases). Germline CDR1 and CDR2: GTSNPN and SVGIG (reference sequence). The V and J ends lost 0 bases and 2 bases respectively, with 14 bases between them. The length of the CDR3 is 15 residues.

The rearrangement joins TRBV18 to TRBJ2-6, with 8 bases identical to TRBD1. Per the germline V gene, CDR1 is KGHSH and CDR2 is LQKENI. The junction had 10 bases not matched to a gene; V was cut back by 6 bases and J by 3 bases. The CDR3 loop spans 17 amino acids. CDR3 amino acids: CASSQRKTGVGANVLTF. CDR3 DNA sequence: TGTGCCAGCTCCCAACGAAAGACAGGGGTTGGGGCCAACGTCCTGACTTTC.

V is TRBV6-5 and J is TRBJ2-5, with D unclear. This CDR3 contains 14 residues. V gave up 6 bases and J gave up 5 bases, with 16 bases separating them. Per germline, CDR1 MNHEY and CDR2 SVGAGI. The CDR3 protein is CASSYGNEHETQYF. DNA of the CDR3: TGTGCCAGCAGCTATGGCAACGAGCACGAGACCCAGTACTTC.

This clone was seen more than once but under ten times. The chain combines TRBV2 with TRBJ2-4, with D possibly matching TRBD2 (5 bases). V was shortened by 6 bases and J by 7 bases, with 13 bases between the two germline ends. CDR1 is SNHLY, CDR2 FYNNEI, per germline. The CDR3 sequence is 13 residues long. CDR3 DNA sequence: TGTGCCAGCAGGGAGGCACCCGGGAACATTCAGTACTTC. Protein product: CASREAPGNIQYF.

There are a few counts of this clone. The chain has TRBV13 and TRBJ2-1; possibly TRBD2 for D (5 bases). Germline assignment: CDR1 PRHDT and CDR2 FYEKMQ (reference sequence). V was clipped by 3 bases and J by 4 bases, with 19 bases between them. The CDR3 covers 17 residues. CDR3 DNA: TGTGCCAGCAGCTTCGACATAAGCGGTCAGCTTTACAATGAGCAGTTCTTC. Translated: CASSFDISGQLYNEQFF.

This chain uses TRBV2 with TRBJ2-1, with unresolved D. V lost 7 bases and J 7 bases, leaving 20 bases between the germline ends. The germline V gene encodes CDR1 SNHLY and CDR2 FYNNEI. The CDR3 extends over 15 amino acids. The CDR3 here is CASIGTDGNINEQFF. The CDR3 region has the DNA TGTGCCAGCATAGGAACCGACGGCAACATAAATGAGCAGTTCTTC.